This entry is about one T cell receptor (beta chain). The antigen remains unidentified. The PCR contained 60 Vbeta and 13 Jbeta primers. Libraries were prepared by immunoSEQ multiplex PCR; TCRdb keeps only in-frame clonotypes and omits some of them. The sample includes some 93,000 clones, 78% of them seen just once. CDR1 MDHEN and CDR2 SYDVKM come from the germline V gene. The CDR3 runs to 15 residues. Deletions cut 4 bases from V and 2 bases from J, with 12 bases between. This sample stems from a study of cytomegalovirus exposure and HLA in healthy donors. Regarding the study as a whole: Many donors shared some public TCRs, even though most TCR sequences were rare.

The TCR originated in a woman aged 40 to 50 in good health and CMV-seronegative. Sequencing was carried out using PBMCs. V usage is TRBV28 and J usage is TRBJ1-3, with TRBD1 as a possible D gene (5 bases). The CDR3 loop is CASSSGGLTGNTIYF. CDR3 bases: TGTGCCAGCAGTTCGGGGGGGTTAACTGGAAACACCATATATTTT.